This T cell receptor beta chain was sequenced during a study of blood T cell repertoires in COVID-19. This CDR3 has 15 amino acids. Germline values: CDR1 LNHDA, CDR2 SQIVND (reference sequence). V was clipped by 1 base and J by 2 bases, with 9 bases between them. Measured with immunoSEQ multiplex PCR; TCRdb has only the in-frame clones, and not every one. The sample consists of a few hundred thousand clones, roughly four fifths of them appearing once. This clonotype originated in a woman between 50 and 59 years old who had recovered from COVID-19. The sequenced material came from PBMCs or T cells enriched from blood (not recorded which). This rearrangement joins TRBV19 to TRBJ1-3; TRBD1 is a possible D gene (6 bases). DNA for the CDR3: TGTGCCAGTAGTATAGCCCGGACAGCTGGAAACACCATATATTTT. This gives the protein CASSIARTAGNTIYF.